The 21 T cell receptor beta chains below all came from one sample that was sequenced in a study of T cells after yellow fever vaccination. TCRdb re-analysed the 5' RACE reads in MiXCR, keeping a single row per CDR3 protein. The sample contains some 350,000 distinct CDR3 sequences, around 10% of which appear only once. The starting material was PBMCs, obtained on the day of the first yellow fever vaccination. The source of these receptors is a man younger than 35 who received the YFV17D yellow fever vaccine.

The V call is TRBV29-1, the J call TRBJ2-1; D unclear. The germline V and J ends were trimmed by 7 bases and 0 bases, with 4 bases remaining between them. The CDR3 totals 11 residues. In germline, CDR1 is SQVTM, CDR2 ANQGSEA. The CDR3 spells CSGSSYNEQFF. Here the CDR3 DNA reads TGCAGCGGAAGCTCCTACAATGAGCAGTTCTTC.

The CDR3 coding sequence is TGTGCCTGGAGTGTAGGGGGTTCGAGCGAGCAGTACTTC. It encodes CAWSVGGSSEQYF. This chain links TRBV30 with TRBJ2-7; D perhaps matches TRBD1 (6 bases). There are 13 residues in the CDR3. CDR1 GTSNPN and CDR2 SVGIG come from the germline V gene (reference sequence). V lost 0 bases and J 6 bases, leaving 12 bases between the germline ends.

Many counts were recorded for this clonotype. This chain links TRBV20-1 with TRBJ2-7; 12 nucleotides align to TRBD2. The J segment lost 0 bases and the V segment lost 6 bases, leaving 3 bases of the junction unmatched. The CDR3 sequence is 14 residues long. Germline V gene lookup returns CDR1 DFQATT and CDR2 SNEGSKA (reference sequence). DNA of the CDR3: TGCAGTGCCCTAGCGGGGGGGAGCTCCTACGAGCAGTACTTC. Translating gives CSALAGGSSYEQYF.

This clonotype turned up a few times. V is TRBV6-1 and J is TRBJ2-1; 7 nucleotides line up with TRBD2. There are 13 residues in the CDR3. Germline V CDR1 and CDR2: MNHNS, SASEGT. Trimming cost V 4 bases and J 5 bases; bases outside gene matches: 2. The CDR3 loop reads CASSARGDNEQFF. CDR3 coding DNA: TGTGCCAGCAGTGCCCGGGGGGACAATGAGCAGTTCTTC.

The rearrangement uses TRBV12-3 or TRBV12-4 and TRBJ1-6; no clear D gene. The CDR3 has 12 amino acids. V was shortened by 6 bases and J by 6 bases, with 6 bases between the two germline ends. The chain's CDR3 is CASSYTNSPLHF. The CDR3 bases are TGTGCCAGCAGCTACACTAATTCACCCCTCCACTTT.

This clonotype has just a few counts. This chain connects TRBV5-1 to TRBJ2-3; no reliable D call. Germline CDR1 SGHRS, CDR2 YFSETQ. The CDR3 runs to 15 residues. Trimming pared 3 bases from V and 1 base from J, leaving 12 bases between. DNA for the CDR3: TGCGCCAGCAGCTCCTCTCTTCAAGGCACAGATACGCAGTATTTT. Its translation is CASSSSLQGTDTQYF. The full variable domain, completed using reference TRBV5-1 and TRBJ2-3, is KAGVTQTPRYLIKTRGQQVTLSCSPISGHRSVSWYQQTPGQGLQFLFEYFSETQRNKGNFPGRFSGRQFSNSRSEMNVSTLELGDSALYLCASSSSLQGTDTQYFGPGTRLTVL.

The chain couples TRBV5-1 to TRBJ2-5; 8 nucleotides line up with TRBD1. This CDR3 is 15 amino acids long. CDR1 and CDR2 (germline): SGHRS, YFSETQ. Trimming at V came to 0 bases and at J to 4 bases, leaving 5 bases not matched to a gene. CDR3 loop: CASSLAPDRGETQYF. The CDR3 region has the DNA TGCGCCAGCAGCTTGGCCCCCGACAGGGGAGAGACCCAGTACTTC. Combining the CDR3 with reference TRBV5-1 and TRBJ2-5 gives the whole variable domain KAGVTQTPRYLIKTRGQQVTLSCSPISGHRSVSWYQQTPGQGLQFLFEYFSETQRNKGNFPGRFSGRQFSNSRSEMNVSTLELGDSALYLCASSLAPDRGETQYFGPGTRLLVL.

This clonotype was counted a few times. The genes are TRBV11-2 and TRBJ2-7, with D perhaps being TRBD1 or TRBD2 (7 bases each). CDR1 is SGHAT, CDR2 FQNNGV, per germline. V gave up 2 bases and J gave up 7 bases, with 15 bases separating them. The CDR3 sequence is 14 residues long. CDR3 nucleotides: TGTGCCAGCAGCTTATCCGCAGGGGGGGAGGAGCAGTACTTC. It encodes CASSLSAGGEEQYF.

This clonotype was picked up many times. V and J are TRBV18 and TRBJ1-1; D is unclear. The length of the CDR3 is 13 residues. Germline loops: CDR1 KGHSH, CDR2 LQKENI. Trimming took off 0 bases at V and 6 bases at J, with 8 bases between the two ends. CDR3 in DNA: TGTGCCAGCTCACCACCGTCCAGCTCTGAAGCTTTCTTT. This gives the protein CASSPPSSSEAFF.

This clonotype was detected a few times. The rearrangement joins TRBV15 to TRBJ1-5; perhaps TRBD1 as D (6 bases). Germline lookup yields CDR1 LNHNV and CDR2 YYDKDF (reference sequence). Deletions cut 3 bases from V and 4 bases from J, with 16 bases between. This CDR3 contains 16 residues. The CDR3 bases are TGTGCCACCAGCAGTTATACGGACAGTATGAATCAGCCCCAGCATTTT. Translation gives CATSSYTDSMNQPQHF.

This clonotype was picked up many times. The chain has TRBV3-1 and TRBJ1-2; TRBD1 matches at 7 bases. Germline CDR1 and CDR2: LGHDT and YNNKEL (reference sequence). This CDR3 contains 13 residues. Trimming took 3 bases from V and 8 from J; bases not matched to a gene: 6. This CDR3 is CASSQRGGAGYTF. CDR3 DNA sequence: TGTGCCAGCAGCCAGCGAGGGGGCGCAGGCTACACCTTC.

This clonotype was counted ten times or more. The chain has TRBV18 and TRBJ2-7; possibly TRBD1 for D (6 bases). Germline CDR1 and CDR2: KGHSH and LQKENI. Trimming stripped 3 bases from V and 0 bases from J, with 15 bases between. CDR3 size: 16 residues. CDR3 coding DNA: TGTGCCAGCTCACCCTCCCAGACAGGATCCTCCTACGAGCAGTACTTC. Its translation is CASSPSQTGSSYEQYF.

In this sample, this clonotype turned up a few times. The chain combines TRBV7-6 with TRBJ1-2, with TRBD1 as a possible D gene (5 bases). Looked up from germline, CDR1 is SGHVS and CDR2 is FNYEAQ. CDR3 length: 15 amino acids. The V and J ends lost 1 base and 4 bases respectively, with 13 bases between them. The CDR3 nucleotides are TGTGCCAGCAGCTTAGGGTCAGGGCTGGGCTATGGCTACACCTTC. The encoded protein is CASSLGSGLGYGYTF.

This clonotype showed up just a few times. The gene calls are TRBV6-5 and TRBJ1-2; D unresolved. This CDR3 is 15 amino acids long. CDR1 is MNHEY, CDR2 SVGAGI, per germline. V lost 0 bases and J lost 6, with 14 bases in between. This CDR3 is CASSYSARSDNGYTF. The DNA of the CDR3 is TGTGCCAGCAGTTACTCGGCCAGATCTGACAATGGCTACACCTTC.

This clonotype appeared a few times. DNA of the CDR3: TGTGCCAGCAGCTTACTAGGGACGGGGAACTATGGCTACACCTTC. This codes for CASSLLGTGNYGYTF. The chain recombines TRBV7-2 with TRBJ1-2; D is possibly TRBD1 (5 bases). This CDR3 has 15 residues. Trimming took 2 bases from V and 2 from J, leaving 12 bases between them. The germline V gene has CDR1 SGHTA and CDR2 FQGNSA.

The rearrangement joins TRBV12-3 or TRBV12-4 to TRBJ1-2; D is uncertain. V lost 6 bases, J lost 8 bases, and 13 bases lay in between. CDR3 length: 12 amino acids. The DNA of the CDR3 is TGTGCCAGCAGAGGAATTCTGGAGGGCTACACCTTC. As protein: CASRGILEGYTF.

This clonotype was found a few times. V is TRBV6-5 and J is TRBJ2-7; D gene uncertain. Germline V CDR1 and CDR2: MNHEY, SVGAGI. V was trimmed by 4 bases and J by 3 bases, leaving 19 bases between them. The length of the CDR3 is 16 residues. CDR3 region: CASSCNISKDFYEQYF. The CDR3 region has the DNA TGTGCCAGCAGTTGCAATATATCGAAGGATTTCTACGAGCAGTACTTC.

There are a few counts of this clonotype. V gene TRBV4-2 combines with J gene TRBJ1-1; TRBD1 might be the D (6 bases). Germline CDR1 reads LGHNA; CDR2 reads YNFKEQ. CDR3 length: 18 amino acids. Trimming removed 1 base from V and 0 bases from J, with 18 bases in between. As DNA, the CDR3 is TGTGCCAGCAGCCAAGTGTGGTACAGGGTAGACATGAACACTGAAGCTTTCTTT. This sequence encodes CASSQVWYRVDMNTEAFF.

The gene calls are TRBV7-2 and TRBJ2-1; no clear D gene. Germline V gives CDR1 SGHTA, CDR2 FQGNSA. The CDR3 sequence is 14 residues long. V was cut by 5 bases and J by 6 bases, with 14 bases left in between. The CDR3 spells CASSLLIRANEQFF. The CDR3 DNA reads TGTGCCAGCAGCCTCCTGATTCGCGCCAATGAGCAGTTCTTC. Looking up the rest from reference TRBV7-2 and TRBJ2-1 gives the full variable domain: GAGVSQSPSNKVTEKGKDVELRCDPISGHTALYWYRQSLGQGLEFLIYFQGNSAPDKSGLPSDRFSAERTGGSVSTLTIQRTQQEDSAVYLCASSLLIRANEQFFGPGTRLTVL.

V usage is TRBV5-1 and J usage is TRBJ2-2, with unresolved D. The CDR3 runs to 14 residues. V was cut by 3 bases and J by 5 bases, with 11 bases left in between. Germline values: CDR1 SGHRS, CDR2 YFSETQ. The CDR3 reads CASSYRSRTGELFF. The DNA of the CDR3 is TGCGCCAGCAGCTATAGATCGAGGACCGGGGAGCTGTTTTTT.

This clonotype was detected only a few times. This chain links TRBV6-1 with TRBJ1-4, with 8 bases aligning to TRBD1. The germline V gene encodes CDR1 MNHNS and CDR2 SASEGT. The CDR3 contains 19 residues. Unmatched junction bases numbered 12, after V lost 3 bases and J lost 0 bases. CDR3 sequence: CASSEITGTGHTTNEKLFF. The CDR3 DNA reads TGTGCCAGCAGTGAGATTACCGGGACAGGACACACAACTAATGAAAAACTGTTTTTT.